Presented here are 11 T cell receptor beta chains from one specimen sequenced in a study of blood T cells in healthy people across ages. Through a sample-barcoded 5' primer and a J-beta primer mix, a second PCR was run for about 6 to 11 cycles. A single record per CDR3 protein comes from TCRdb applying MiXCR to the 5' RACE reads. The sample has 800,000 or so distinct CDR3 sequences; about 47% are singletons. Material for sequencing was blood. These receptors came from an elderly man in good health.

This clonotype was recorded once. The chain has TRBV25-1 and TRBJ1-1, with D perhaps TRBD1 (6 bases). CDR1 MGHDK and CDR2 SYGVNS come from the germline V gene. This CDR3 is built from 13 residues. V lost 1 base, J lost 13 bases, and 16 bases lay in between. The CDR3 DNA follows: TGTGCCAGCAGTGAATTTGGGGGCGACCGGGTTTTCTTT. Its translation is CASSEFGGDRVFF.

The CDR3 sequence is CASSFVSTANTGELFF. The CDR3 DNA reads as TGCGCCAGCAGCTTCGTTTCGACAGCGAACACCGGGGAGCTGTTTTTT. The chain carries TRBV5-1 and TRBJ2-2; TRBD1 might be the D (5 bases). This CDR3 has 16 residues. Germline V CDR1 and CDR2: SGHRS, YFSETQ. The V gene lost 2 bases and the J gene lost 0 bases, with 11 bases spanning the gap.

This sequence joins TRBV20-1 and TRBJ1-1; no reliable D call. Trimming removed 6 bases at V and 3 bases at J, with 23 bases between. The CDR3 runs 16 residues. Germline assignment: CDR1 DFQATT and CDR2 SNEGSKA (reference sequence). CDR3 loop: CSATLFGRRVDTEAFF. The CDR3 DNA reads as TGCAGTGCCACTTTATTCGGAAGGAGGGTTGACACTGAAGCTTTCTTT.

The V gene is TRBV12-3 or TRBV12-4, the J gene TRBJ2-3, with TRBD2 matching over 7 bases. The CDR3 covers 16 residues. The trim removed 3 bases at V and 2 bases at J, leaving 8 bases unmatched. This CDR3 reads CASSFAQLAATDTQYF. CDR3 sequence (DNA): TGTGCCAGCAGTTTCGCCCAGCTAGCGGCCACAGATACGCAGTATTTT.

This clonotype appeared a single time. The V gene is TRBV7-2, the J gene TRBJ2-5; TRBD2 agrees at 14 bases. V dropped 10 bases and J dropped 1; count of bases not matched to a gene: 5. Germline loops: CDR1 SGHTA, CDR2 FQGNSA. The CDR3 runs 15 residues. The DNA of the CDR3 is TGTGCCACCGGGACTAGCGGGAGCTTCCAAGAGACCCAGTACTTC. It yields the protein CATGTSGSFQETQYF.

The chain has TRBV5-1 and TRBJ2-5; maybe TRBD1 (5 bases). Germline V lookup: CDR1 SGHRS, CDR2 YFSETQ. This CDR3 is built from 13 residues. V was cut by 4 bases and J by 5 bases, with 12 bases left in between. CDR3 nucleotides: TGCGCCAGCAGCCCACAGGCCAGGGAGACCCAGTACTTC. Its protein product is CASSPQARETQYF.

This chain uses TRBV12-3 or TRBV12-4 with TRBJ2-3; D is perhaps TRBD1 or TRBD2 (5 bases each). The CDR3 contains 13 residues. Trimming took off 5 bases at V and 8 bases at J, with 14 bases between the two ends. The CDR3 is CASSVKGGGTQYF. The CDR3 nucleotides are TGTGCCAGCAGTGTAAAGGGTGGGGGTACGCAGTATTTT.

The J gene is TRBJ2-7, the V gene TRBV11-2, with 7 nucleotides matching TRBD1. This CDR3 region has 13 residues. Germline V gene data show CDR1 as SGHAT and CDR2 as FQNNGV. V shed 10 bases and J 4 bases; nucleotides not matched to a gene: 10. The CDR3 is CATLGDSPYEQYF. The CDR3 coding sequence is TGTGCCACGCTGGGGGACAGTCCTTACGAGCAGTACTTC.

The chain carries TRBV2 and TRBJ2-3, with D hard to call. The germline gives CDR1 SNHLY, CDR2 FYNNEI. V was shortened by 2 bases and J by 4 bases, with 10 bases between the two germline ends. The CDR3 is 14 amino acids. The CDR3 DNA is TGTGCCAGCAGTGAATCTTCGGCTTCAGATACGCAGTATTTT. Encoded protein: CASSESSASDTQYF. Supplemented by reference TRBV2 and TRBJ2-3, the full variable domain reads EPEVTQTPSHQVTQMGQEVILRCVPISNHLYFYWYRQILGQKVEFLVSFYNNEISEKSEIFDDQFSVERPDGSNFTLKIRSTKLEDSAMYFCASSESSASDTQYFGPGTRLTVL.

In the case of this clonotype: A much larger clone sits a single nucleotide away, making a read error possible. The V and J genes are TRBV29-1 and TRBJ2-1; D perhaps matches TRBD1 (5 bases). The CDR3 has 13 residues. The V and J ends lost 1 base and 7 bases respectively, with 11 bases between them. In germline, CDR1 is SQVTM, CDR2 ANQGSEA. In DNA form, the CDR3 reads TGCAGCGTTGAAGGCCCGGACATAAATGAGCAGTTCTTC. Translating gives CSVEGPDINEQFF.

CDR3 DNA sequence: TGTGCCAGCAGCAGACAGGGTTCTCATAACTATGGCTACACCTTC. Its protein is CASSRQGSHNYGYTF. The rearrangement joins TRBV12-3 or TRBV12-4 to TRBJ1-2; 7 bases line up with TRBD1. There are 15 residues in the CDR3. V shed 6 bases and J 1 base; nucleotides not matched to a gene: 8.